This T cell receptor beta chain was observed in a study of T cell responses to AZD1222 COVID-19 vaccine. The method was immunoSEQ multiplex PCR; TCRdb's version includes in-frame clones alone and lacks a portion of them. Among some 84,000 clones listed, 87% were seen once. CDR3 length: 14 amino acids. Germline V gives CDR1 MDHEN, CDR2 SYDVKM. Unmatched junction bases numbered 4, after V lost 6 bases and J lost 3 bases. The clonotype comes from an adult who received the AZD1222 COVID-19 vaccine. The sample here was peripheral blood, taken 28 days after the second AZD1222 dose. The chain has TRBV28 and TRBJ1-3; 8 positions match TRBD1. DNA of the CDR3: TGTGCCAGCAGCCCAGGGACAGGTGGAAACACCATATATTTT. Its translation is CASSPGTGGNTIYF.